This entry features one TCR beta chain sequence. The data stem from a study of T cell changes during pregnancy in multiple sclerosis. The germline CDR1 and CDR2 sequences are SGHRS and YFSETQ. This CDR3 spans 15 amino acids. The germline V and J ends were trimmed by 4 bases and 3 bases, with 17 bases remaining between them. TCRdb keeps only in-frame clones here, not all; method: immunoSEQ multiplex PCR. Among about 92,000 clones, over 80% were seen once, and the ten largest hold around 4%. Here the sequenced sample was peripheral blood, taken in the first trimester of pregnancy. The chain employs TRBV5-1 and TRBJ2-7; unclear D gene. The TCR was taken from a female donor with multiple sclerosis, enrolled in a pregnancy study. CDR3 bases: TGCGCCAGCAGCCGTGGTGGTCAAGGAGTCTACGAGCAGTACTTC. This encodes CASSRGGQGVYEQYF.